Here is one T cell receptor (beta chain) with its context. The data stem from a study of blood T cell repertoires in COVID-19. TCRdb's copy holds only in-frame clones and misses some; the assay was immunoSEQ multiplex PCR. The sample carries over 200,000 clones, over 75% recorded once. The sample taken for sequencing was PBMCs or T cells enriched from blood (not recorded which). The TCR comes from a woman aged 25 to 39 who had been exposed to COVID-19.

The CDR3 loop is CASSLRFGQAEETQYF. CDR3 DNA: TGTGCCAGCAGCTTAAGATTCGGGCAAGCGGAAGAGACCCAGTACTTC. This chain links TRBV11-2 with TRBJ2-5, with a possible D match to TRBD2 (5 bases). V lost 2 bases, J lost 3 bases, and 16 bases lay in between. Looked up from germline, CDR1 is SGHAT and CDR2 is FQNNGV. This CDR3 is built from 16 residues.